This TCR beta chain came from a study of tumor-infiltrating lymphocytes in primary liver carcinoma. Findings and caveats of the study: The overlap of tumor-adjacent and tumor-blood pairs was smaller than that of tumor region pairs.

Without any cell sorting, roughly 20-33 mg of bulk tissue yielded co-extracted RNA and DNA. Every tumor was sampled at five separate regions. This clonotype has just a few counts. Antigen: not known. Possible read error: a much larger clone is one base away. The J segment lost 9 bases and the V segment lost 6 bases, leaving 16 bases of the junction unmatched. CDR3 length equals 15 residues. Germline lookup yields CDR1 MDHEN and CDR2 SYDVKM. Priming with a constant-region primer yielded TCR beta cDNA from about 500 ng total RNA. Slightly modified ARM-PCR with three nested multiplex PCR rounds yielded TCR beta libraries. TRBV1-TRBV30 forward primers paired with a C-beta reverse primer were used in the first two PCR rounds, which ran approximately 11 cycles each. TCRdb re-derived calls from the multiplex PCR reads in MiXCR, one entry per CDR3 protein. The profile covers 75,000 or so distinct CDR3 sequences, with more than 60% appearing a single time and about 30% taken by the ten largest.

The chain couples TRBV28 to TRBJ2-7; 8 bases align to TRBD1. This receptor was taken from a man aged 35-49 years with primary liver carcinoma and hepatitis B virus infection. Source material: liver tumor tissue from sampling region 4. As to subset: tumor region T4, right-lateral pole. CDR3 region: CASSPTGELGNGQYF. CDR3 DNA sequence: TGTGCCAGCAGCCCGACAGGGGAACTCGGGAACGGGCAGTACTTC.